The 21 T cell receptor beta chains presented below share a single source sample, sequenced in a study of blood T cell repertoires in COVID-19. Some clones are missing from TCRdb's copy, which holds only in-frame ones; the method was immunoSEQ multiplex PCR. The sample lists some 120,000 clones; about four fifths were seen once. The specimen sequenced was peripheral blood. These receptors were obtained from a human donor in a cohort sampled during active COVID-19.

This clone was observed a single time. The genes are TRBV6-1 and TRBJ1-1; D possibly corresponds to TRBD1 (6 bases). The length of the CDR3 is 19 residues. Trimming left V 2 bases short and J 2 bases short, with 24 bases between. The V gene's germline CDR1 is MNHNS and CDR2 SASEGT. CDR3 protein: CASSEFFVGAREFNTEAFF. CDR3 sequence (DNA): TGTGCCAGCAGTGAATTTTTTGTGGGGGCGAGAGAATTCAACACTGAAGCTTTCTTT.

V is TRBV7-9 and J is TRBJ2-6, with D possibly matching TRBD1 (6 bases). V was clipped by 3 bases and J by 2 bases, with 11 bases between them. The CDR3 spans 16 residues. Germline CDR1 SEHNR, CDR2 FQNEAQ (reference sequence). Here the CDR3 reads CASSFAGAAGANVLTF. In DNA, the CDR3 is TGTGCCAGCAGCTTTGCAGGGGCCGCTGGGGCCAACGTCCTGACTTTC.

The rearrangement uses TRBV7-6 and TRBJ1-3; 8 bases line up with TRBD1. Germline CDR1 reads SGHVS; CDR2 reads FNYEAQ. The CDR3 is 16 amino acids. Trimming at V came to 1 base and at J to 1 base, leaving 3 bases not matched to a gene. DNA of the CDR3: TGTGCCAGCAGCTTAGGTACAGGGGGTTCTGGAAACACCATATATTTT. This encodes CASSLGTGGSGNTIYF. Full variable domain (rest looked up from reference TRBV7-6 and TRBJ1-3): GAGVSQSPRYKVTKRGQDVALRCDPISGHVSLYWYRQALGQGPEFLTYFNYEAQQDKSGLPNDRFSAERPEGSISTLTIQRTEQRDSAMYRCASSLGTGGSGNTIYFGEGSWLTVV.

The V gene is TRBV7-3, the J gene TRBJ1-1; tentatively, D is TRBD1 (5 bases). Deletions cut 2 bases from V and 4 bases from J, with 11 bases between. Germline CDR1 SGHTA, CDR2 FQGTGA. CDR3 length: 14 residues. CDR3 region: CASSLSAGSTEAFF. The CDR3 region has the DNA TGTGCCAGCAGCTTATCGGCAGGGTCCACTGAAGCTTTCTTT.

The V and J genes are TRBV19 and TRBJ1-5; no reliable D call. CDR3 length equals 14 residues. The V end lost 9 bases, the J end lost 3 bases, and 15 bases lay between the germline ends. CDR1 and CDR2 (germline): LNHDA, SQIVND (reference sequence). This chain's CDR3 is CASGPLEINQPQHF. The CDR3 DNA reads as TGTGCCAGCGGCCCCTTGGAGATCAATCAGCCCCAGCATTTT.

The chain recombines TRBV28 with TRBJ2-7, with 11 bases matching TRBD2. The CDR3 runs 15 residues. The V segment lost 6 bases and the J segment 4 bases; nucleotides outside the gene matches: 8. The germline V gene has CDR1 MDHEN and CDR2 SYDVKM. The CDR3 is CASSKGGTSGYEQYF. DNA for the CDR3: TGTGCCAGCAGCAAAGGCGGGACTAGCGGATACGAGCAGTACTTC.

The chain employs TRBV2 and TRBJ2-7; TRBD2 aligns across 12 bases. The V segment lost 7 bases and the J segment 6 bases; nucleotides outside the gene matches: 4. CDR1 and CDR2 (germline): SNHLY, FYNNEI. The CDR3 spans 13 residues. CDR3 sequence reads: CASKTSGSSEQYF. Here the CDR3 DNA reads TGTGCCAGCAAGACTAGCGGGAGCTCCGAGCAGTACTTC.

The V gene is TRBV7-2, the J gene TRBJ2-7, with 8 nucleotides matching TRBD2. Germline CDR1 and CDR2: SGHTA and FQGNSA. The CDR3 consists of 16 residues. J gave up 7 bases and V 0 bases, and 11 bases lay outside the gene matches. This CDR3 is CASSLALTGGPSEQYF. CDR3 coding DNA: TGTGCCAGCAGCTTAGCTCTTACGGGAGGGCCGAGTGAGCAGTACTTC.

The chain combines TRBV6-6 with TRBJ2-7; tentative D call: TRBD1 (6 bases). Between the trimmed V and J ends, which lost 5 bases and 4 bases, there was a span of 12 bases. In germline, CDR1 is MNHNY, CDR2 SVGAGI (reference sequence). The CDR3 is 13 residues long. The CDR3 reads CASSQRQAYEQYF. CDR3 nucleotides: TGTGCCAGCAGTCAAAGACAGGCATACGAGCAGTACTTC.

The chain carries TRBV29-1 and TRBJ2-1, with D perhaps TRBD2 (7 bases). CDR1 is SQVTM and CDR2 is ANQGSEA in the germline V gene. This CDR3 has 15 residues. V lost 6 bases to trimming and J lost 9 bases, with 24 bases between them. The CDR3 sequence: CSVRGGGGSQGEQFF. The CDR3, as DNA: TGCAGCGTCCGCGGTGGGGGGGGCTCTCAGGGTGAGCAGTTCTTC.

The chain links TRBV19 to TRBJ2-3; 9 nucleotides align to TRBD1. This CDR3 contains 15 residues. J lost 0 bases, V lost 6 bases, and 4 bases had no gene match. Germline V gene data show CDR1 as LNHDA and CDR2 as SQIVND (reference sequence). In DNA, the CDR3 is TGTGCCAGTAGGCACAGGGGGCTGAGCACAGATACGCAGTATTTT. It specifies CASRHRGLSTDTQYF.

The chain has TRBV10-3 and TRBJ1-5; 7 nucleotides agree with TRBD1. Losses at the gene ends were 6 bases for V and 8 bases for J; bases not matched to a gene: 13. The CDR3 contains 15 residues. In germline, CDR1 is ENHRY, CDR2 SYGVKD. This CDR3 reads CAISPGTEVVEPQHF. The DNA of the CDR3 is TGTGCCATCAGCCCCGGGACAGAAGTGGTAGAGCCCCAGCATTTT.

This sequence joins TRBV30 and TRBJ2-1; 13 bases fit TRBD2. From germline, CDR1 is GTSNPN and CDR2 SVGIG (reference sequence). CDR3 length: 16 amino acids. The ends lost 0 bases at V and 6 bases at J; junction bases unmatched: 5. The CDR3 here is CAWSVLAGGRSNEQFF. Written as DNA, the CDR3 is TGTGCCTGGAGTGTACTAGCGGGAGGGAGGAGCAATGAGCAGTTCTTC.

The chain links TRBV2 to TRBJ2-5; a possible D gene is TRBD1 (6 bases). There are 12 residues in the CDR3. V gave up 6 bases and J gave up 5 bases, with 10 bases separating them. The germline V gene encodes CDR1 SNHLY and CDR2 FYNNEI. The CDR3 region is CASRRDMETQYF. DNA for the CDR3: TGTGCCAGCAGAAGGGACATGGAGACCCAGTACTTC.

The rearrangement links TRBV5-6 to TRBJ1-4; D possibly corresponds to TRBD1 (5 bases). This CDR3 has 15 residues. CDR1 SGHDT and CDR2 YYEEEE come from the germline V gene. V shed 0 bases and J shed 6 bases, with 12 bases lying between them. CDR3 protein: CASSLATGTYEKLFF. The CDR3, as DNA: TGTGCCAGCAGCTTGGCAACAGGAACCTATGAAAAACTGTTTTTT.

The rearrangement links TRBV11-3 to TRBJ2-1; 13 nucleotides line up with TRBD2. This CDR3 contains 17 residues. The V gene's germline CDR1 is SGHNT and CDR2 YENEEA. With 5 bases clipped from V and 4 bases from J, the junction kept 8 bases outside the gene matches. CDR3 in DNA: TGTGCCAGCAGCCCGCCCCCGGGACTAGCGGGATACAATGAGCAGTTCTTC. It codes for CASSPPPGLAGYNEQFF.

This clone was seen a handful of times. This chain links TRBV2 with TRBJ2-3; the D gene is possibly TRBD2 (6 bases). CDR1 and CDR2 (germline): SNHLY, FYNNEI. The CDR3 extends over 14 amino acids. Trimming left V 4 bases short and J 2 bases short, with 10 bases between. CDR3 in DNA: TGTGCCAGCAGTGCCGGGAGACTCACAGATACGCAGTATTTT. Its protein is CASSAGRLTDTQYF.

The genes are TRBV25-1 and TRBJ1-2, with unresolved D. CDR3 size: 13 residues. Germline loops: CDR1 MGHDK, CDR2 SYGVNS. V was cut by 2 bases and J by 4 bases, with 8 bases left in between. The CDR3 region has the DNA TGTGCCAGCAGTGAAAAACAGAGCTATGGCTACACCTTC. Translated: CASSEKQSYGYTF.

The chain couples TRBV5-6 to TRBJ1-5, with D unclear. This CDR3 is built from 13 residues. Trimming shortened V by 7 bases and J by 11 bases, and 19 bases separated the two germline ends. Looked up from germline, CDR1 is SGHDT and CDR2 is YYEEEE. In DNA, the CDR3 is TGTGCCAGCGGTTCAGAGCGCCCGTTGTCCCAGCATTTT. Translation gives CASGSERPLSQHF.

This chain joins TRBV7-6 and TRBJ1-3; D unresolved. The germline V gene encodes CDR1 SGHVS and CDR2 FNYEAQ. The CDR3 sequence is 14 residues long. Trimming left V 4 bases short and J 0 bases short, with 7 bases between. CDR3: CASSSQVSGNTIYF. CDR3 DNA: TGTGCCAGCAGCTCACAAGTCTCTGGAAACACCATATATTTT.

The chain joins TRBV3-1 (or the pseudogene TRBV3-2) to TRBJ1-1, with 7 bases lining up with TRBD1. Per germline, CDR1 LGHDT and CDR2 YNNKEL (reference sequence). The CDR3 spans 14 residues. V lost 5 bases and J lost 3; bases outside the gene matches: 6. CDR3 DNA: TGTGCCAGCAGCAGAGGGGGCCAGTACACTGAAGCTTTCTTT. It encodes CASSRGGQYTEAFF.